This T cell receptor beta chain derives from a study of T cells in localized non-small cell lung cancer. Study conclusions and caveats: Uninvolved adjacent lung showed peak T cell clonality, exceeding tumor.

About this clone: The target antigen is unknown.

CDR3 size: 15 residues. From germline, CDR1 is MNHEY and CDR2 SMNVEV (reference sequence). The V end lost 0 bases, the J end lost 0 bases, and 8 bases lay between the germline ends. Method: immunoSEQ multiplex PCR; TCRdb's copy keeps in-frame clones and lacks some. The sample carries about 24,000 clones, roughly 90% recorded once. The genes are TRBV27 and TRBJ1-2, with D possibly matching TRBD1 (5 bases). The sample here was PBMCs, taken before any cancer treatment. This receptor was taken from a man aged 35 to 69 with stage II lung adenocarcinoma. The CDR3, as DNA: TGTGCCAGCAGTTTATCGGGGGACTCTAACTATGGCTACACCTTC. This translates into CASSLSGDSNYGYTF.